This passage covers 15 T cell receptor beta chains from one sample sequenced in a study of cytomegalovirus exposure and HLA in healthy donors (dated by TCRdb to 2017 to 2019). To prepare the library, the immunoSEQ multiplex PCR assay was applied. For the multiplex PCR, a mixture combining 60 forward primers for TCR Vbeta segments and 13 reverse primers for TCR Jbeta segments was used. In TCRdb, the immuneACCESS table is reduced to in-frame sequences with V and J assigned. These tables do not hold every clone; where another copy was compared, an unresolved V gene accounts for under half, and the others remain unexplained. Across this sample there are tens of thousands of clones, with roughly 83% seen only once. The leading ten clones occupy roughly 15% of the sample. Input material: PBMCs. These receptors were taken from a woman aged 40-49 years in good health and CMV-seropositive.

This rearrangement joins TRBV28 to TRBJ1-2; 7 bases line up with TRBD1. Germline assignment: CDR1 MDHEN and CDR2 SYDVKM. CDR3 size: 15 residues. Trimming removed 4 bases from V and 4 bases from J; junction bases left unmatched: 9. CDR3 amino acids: CASSSTLTGIYGYTF. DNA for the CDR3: TGTGCCAGCAGTTCGACCCTGACAGGGATCTATGGCTACACCTTC.

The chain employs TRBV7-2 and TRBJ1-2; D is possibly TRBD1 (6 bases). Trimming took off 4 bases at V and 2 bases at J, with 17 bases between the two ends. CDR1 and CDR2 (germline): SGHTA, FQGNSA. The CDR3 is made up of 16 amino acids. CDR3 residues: CASSYRLDRSNYGYTF. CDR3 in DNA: TGTGCCAGCAGCTACAGATTGGACAGATCAAACTATGGCTACACCTTC.

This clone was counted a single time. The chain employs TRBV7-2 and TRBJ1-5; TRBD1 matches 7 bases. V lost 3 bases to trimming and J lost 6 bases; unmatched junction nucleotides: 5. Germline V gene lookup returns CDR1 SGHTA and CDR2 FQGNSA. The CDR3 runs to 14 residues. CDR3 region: CASSLTGTAQPQHF. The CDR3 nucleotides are TGTGCCAGCAGCTTGACAGGGACGGCTCAGCCCCAGCATTTT.

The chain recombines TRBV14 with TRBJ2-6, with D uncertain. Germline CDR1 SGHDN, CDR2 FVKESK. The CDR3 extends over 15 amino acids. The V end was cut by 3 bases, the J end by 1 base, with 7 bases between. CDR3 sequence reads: CASSQFYSGANVLTF. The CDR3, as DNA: TGTGCCAGCAGCCAGTTCTATTCTGGGGCCAACGTCCTGACTTTC. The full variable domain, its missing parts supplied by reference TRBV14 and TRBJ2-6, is EAGVTQFPSHSVIEKGQTVTLRCDPISGHDNLYWYRRVMGKEIKFLLHFVKESKQDESGMPNNRFLAERTGGTYSTLKVQPAELEDSGVYFCASSQFYSGANVLTFGAGSRLTVL.

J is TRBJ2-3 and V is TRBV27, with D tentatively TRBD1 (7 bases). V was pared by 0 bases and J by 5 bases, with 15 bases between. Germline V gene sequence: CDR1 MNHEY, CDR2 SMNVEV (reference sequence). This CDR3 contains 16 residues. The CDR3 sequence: CASSLSAEGAGDTQYF. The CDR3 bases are TGTGCCAGCAGTTTATCCGCGGAGGGGGCAGGAGATACGCAGTATTTT.

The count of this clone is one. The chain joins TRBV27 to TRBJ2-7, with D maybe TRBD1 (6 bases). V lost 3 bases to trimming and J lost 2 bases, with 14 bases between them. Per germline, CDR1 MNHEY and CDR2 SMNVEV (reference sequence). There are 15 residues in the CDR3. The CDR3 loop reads CASSFRETGAYEQYF. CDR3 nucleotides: TGTGCCAGCAGTTTCCGAGAGACAGGAGCCTACGAGCAGTACTTC.

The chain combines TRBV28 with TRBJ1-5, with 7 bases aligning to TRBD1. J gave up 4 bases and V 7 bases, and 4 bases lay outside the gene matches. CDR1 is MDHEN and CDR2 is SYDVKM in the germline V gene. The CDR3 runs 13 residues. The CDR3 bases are TGTGCCAGCAACCGACAGGGAAATCAGCCCCAGCATTTT. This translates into CASNRQGNQPQHF.

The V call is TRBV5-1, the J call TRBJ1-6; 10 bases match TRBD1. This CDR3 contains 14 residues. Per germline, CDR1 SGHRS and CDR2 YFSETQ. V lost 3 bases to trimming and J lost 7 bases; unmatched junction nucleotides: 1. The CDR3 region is CASSSDRGNSPLHF. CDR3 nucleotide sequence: TGCGCCAGCAGCTCGGACAGGGGGAATTCACCCCTCCACTTT. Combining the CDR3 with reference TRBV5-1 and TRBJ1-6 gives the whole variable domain KAGVTQTPRYLIKTRGQQVTLSCSPISGHRSVSWYQQTPGQGLQFLFEYFSETQRNKGNFPGRFSGRQFSNSRSEMNVSTLELGDSALYLCASSSDRGNSPLHFGNGTRLTVT.

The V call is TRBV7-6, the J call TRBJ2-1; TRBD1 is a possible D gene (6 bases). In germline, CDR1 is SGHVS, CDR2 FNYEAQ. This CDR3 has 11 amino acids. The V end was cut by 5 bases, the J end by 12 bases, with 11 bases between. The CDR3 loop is CASSQAGAQFF. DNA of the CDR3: TGTGCCAGCAGCCAGGCAGGGGCGCAGTTCTTC.

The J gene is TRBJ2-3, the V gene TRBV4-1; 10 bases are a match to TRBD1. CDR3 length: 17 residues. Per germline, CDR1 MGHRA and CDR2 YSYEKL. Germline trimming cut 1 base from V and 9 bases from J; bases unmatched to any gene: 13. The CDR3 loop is CASSQGAGTGASATQYF. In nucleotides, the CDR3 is TGCGCCAGCAGCCAAGGGGCCGGGACAGGGGCCTCGGCGACGCAGTATTTT.

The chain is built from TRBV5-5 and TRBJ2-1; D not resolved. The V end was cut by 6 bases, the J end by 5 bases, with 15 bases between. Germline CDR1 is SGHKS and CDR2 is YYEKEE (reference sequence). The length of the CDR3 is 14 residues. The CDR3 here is CASTSGTINNEQFF. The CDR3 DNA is TGTGCCAGCACGTCGGGTACCATTAACAATGAGCAGTTCTTC.

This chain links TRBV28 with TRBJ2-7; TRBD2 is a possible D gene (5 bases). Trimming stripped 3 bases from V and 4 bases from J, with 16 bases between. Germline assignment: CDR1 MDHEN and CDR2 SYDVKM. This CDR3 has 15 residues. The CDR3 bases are TGTGCCAGCAGTTTGAGCGGCCTAGGGTTTTACGAGCAGTACTTC. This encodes CASSLSGLGFYEQYF.

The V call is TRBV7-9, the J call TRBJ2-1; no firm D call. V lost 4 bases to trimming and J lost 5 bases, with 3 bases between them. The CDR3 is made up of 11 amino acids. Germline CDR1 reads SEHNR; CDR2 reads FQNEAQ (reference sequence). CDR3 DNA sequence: TGTGCCAGCAGCTACAACAATGAGCAGTTCTTC. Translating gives CASSYNNEQFF.

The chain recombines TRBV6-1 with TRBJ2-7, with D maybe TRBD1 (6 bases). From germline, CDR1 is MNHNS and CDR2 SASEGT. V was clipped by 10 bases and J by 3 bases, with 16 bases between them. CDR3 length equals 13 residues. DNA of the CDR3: TGTGCCACAGGACAGCTTATCCGCTACGAGCAGTACTTC. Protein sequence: CATGQLIRYEQYF.

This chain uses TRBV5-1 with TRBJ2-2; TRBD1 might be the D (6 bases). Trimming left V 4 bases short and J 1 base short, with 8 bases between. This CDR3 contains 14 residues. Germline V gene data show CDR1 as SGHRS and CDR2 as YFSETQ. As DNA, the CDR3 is TGCGCCAGCAGCCAGACAGGGAACACCGGGGAGCTGTTTTTT. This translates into CASSQTGNTGELFF.